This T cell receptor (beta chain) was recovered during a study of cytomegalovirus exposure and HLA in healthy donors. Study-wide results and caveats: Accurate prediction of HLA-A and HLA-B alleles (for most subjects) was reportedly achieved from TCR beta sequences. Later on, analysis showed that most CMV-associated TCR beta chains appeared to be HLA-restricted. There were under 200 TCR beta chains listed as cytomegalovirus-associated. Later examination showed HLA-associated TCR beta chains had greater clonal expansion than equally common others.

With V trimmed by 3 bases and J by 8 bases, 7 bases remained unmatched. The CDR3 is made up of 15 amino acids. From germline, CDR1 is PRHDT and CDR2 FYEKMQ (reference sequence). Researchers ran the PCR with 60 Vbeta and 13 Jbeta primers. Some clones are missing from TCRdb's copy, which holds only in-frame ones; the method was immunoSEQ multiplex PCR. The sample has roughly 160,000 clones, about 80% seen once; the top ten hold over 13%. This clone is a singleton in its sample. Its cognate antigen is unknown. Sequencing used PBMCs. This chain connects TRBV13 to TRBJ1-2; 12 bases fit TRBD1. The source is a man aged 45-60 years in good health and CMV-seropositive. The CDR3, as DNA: TGTGCCAGCAGCTTCCCGGGACAGGGGGCTGCGGGCTACACCTTC. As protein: CASSFPGQGAAGYTF.